The 2 T cell receptor beta chains in this list originate from one sample, sequenced in a study of brain T cells in children with intractable seizures. Time point noted: blood from clinic visit 5 months post-surgery; TSC patient then seizure free. Generated by immunoSEQ multiplex PCR, the TCRdb table keeps only in-frame clones and is missing some. The sample includes 300,000 to 400,000 clones, over 90% of them seen just once. The source was peripheral blood, collected less than 6 months after surgery. These receptors came from a boy under two years old with tuberous sclerosis and intractable seizures.

This clone was observed a single time. This chain joins TRBV7-2 and TRBJ1-1; D not certain. The germline V gene has CDR1 SGHTA and CDR2 FQGNSA. V was clipped by 3 bases and J by 3 bases, with 14 bases between them. This CDR3 is built from 15 residues. CDR3 sequence reads: CASSFWKREDTEAFF. CDR3 in DNA: TGTGCCAGCAGCTTTTGGAAGAGGGAGGACACTGAAGCTTTCTTT. The full variable domain, completed using reference TRBV7-2 and TRBJ1-1, is GAGVSQSPSNKVTEKGKDVELRCDPISGHTALYWYRQSLGQGLEFLIYFQGNSAPDKSGLPSDRFSAERTGGSVSTLTIQRTQQEDSAVYLCASSFWKREDTEAFFGQGTRLTVV.

The chain is built from TRBV29-1 and TRBJ2-3, with D unclear. CDR3 length equals 14 residues. Germline V gene data show CDR1 as SQVTM and CDR2 as ANQGSEA. Trimming left V 6 bases short and J 0 bases short, with 13 bases between. CDR3 nucleotide sequence: TGCAGCGTGACCGGGTCCTTTAGCACAGATACGCAGTATTTT. Its translation: CSVTGSFSTDTQYF.